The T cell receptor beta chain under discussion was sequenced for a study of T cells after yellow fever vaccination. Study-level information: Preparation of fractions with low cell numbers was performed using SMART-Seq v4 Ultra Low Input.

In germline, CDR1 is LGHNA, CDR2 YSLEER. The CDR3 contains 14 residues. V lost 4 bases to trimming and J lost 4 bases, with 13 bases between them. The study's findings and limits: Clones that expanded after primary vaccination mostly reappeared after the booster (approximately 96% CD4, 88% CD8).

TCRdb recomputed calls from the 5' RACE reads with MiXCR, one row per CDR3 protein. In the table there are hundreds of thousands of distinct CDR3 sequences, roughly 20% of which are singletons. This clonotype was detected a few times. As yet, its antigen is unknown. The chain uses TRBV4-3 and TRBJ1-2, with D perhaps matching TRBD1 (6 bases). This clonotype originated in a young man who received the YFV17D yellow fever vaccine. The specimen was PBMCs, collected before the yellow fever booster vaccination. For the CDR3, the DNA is TGCGCCAGCAGCCCAGAGCAGGGGAGCTATGGCTACACCTTC. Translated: CASSPEQGSYGYTF.